This entry features one TCR beta chain sequence. This sample is part of a study of blood T cell repertoires in COVID-19. The overall study: COVID-19 samples collected from the United States, Italy and Spain covered acute and convalescent phases.

CDR3 size: 18 residues. Germline V gene data show CDR1 as SGHTA and CDR2 as FQGNSA. Trimming at V came to 1 base and at J to 6 bases, leaving 15 bases not matched to a gene. Per the original methods: Amplification of reference gene primers provided the estimated nucleated cell counts. The assay was immunoSEQ multiplex PCR, and TCRdb's table has in-frame clones only and misses some. V and J calls and clone size are those listed in that table; D and trimming were worked out from the DNA. The table lists approximately 190,000 clones, around four fifths of them singletons. The TCR was taken from a woman in her twenties or thirties with acute or convalescent COVID-19. V gene TRBV7-2 combines with J gene TRBJ1-5, with 7 bases fitting TRBD1. Sequenced input: peripheral blood. The CDR3 reads CASSLERQGEIRAQPQHF. The CDR3 nucleotides read TGTGCCAGCAGCTTAGAACGCCAGGGGGAGATACGGGCTCAGCCCCAGCATTTT.